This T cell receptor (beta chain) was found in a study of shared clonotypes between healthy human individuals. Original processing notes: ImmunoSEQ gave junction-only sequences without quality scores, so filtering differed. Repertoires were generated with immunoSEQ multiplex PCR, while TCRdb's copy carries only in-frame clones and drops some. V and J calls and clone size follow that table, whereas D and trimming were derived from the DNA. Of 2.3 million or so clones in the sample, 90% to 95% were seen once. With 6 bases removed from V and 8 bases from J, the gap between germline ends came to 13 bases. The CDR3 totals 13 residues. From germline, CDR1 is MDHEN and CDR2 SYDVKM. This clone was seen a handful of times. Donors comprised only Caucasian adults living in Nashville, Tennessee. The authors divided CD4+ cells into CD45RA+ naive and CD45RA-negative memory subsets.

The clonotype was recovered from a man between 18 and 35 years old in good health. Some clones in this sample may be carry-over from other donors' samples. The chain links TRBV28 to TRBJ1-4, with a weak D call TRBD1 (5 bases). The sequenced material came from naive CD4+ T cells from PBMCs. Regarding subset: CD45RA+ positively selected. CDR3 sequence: CASSPGFREKLFF. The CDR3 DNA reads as TGTGCCAGCAGCCCAGGGTTTCGAGAAAAACTGTTTTTT.